The present T cell receptor (beta chain) was sequenced within a study of T cell responses to AZD1222 COVID-19 vaccine. Method: immunoSEQ multiplex PCR; TCRdb's copy keeps in-frame clones and lacks some. The top ten hold more than 7% of the sample, which has roughly 29,000 clones, over 85% seen once. The germline CDR1 and CDR2 sequences are MDHEN and SYDVKM. V was cut by 3 bases and J by 0 bases, with 8 bases left in between. This CDR3 contains 14 residues. Whole-study results and caveats: With two AZD1222 doses given, Spike-specific TCR breadth and depth both rose. Spike-wide coverage was observed for vaccine-associated CD4 TCRs, with dominant responses at 160-218 and 743-854. Possibly, clonal diversity was underestimated; donors were largely white British and included more females.

In its sample, this clone was seen once. The antigen remains unidentified. The material was peripheral blood, obtained on day 0 of AZD1222 vaccination. This chain connects TRBV28 to TRBJ1-1; weak D call: TRBD1 (6 bases). The TCR originated in an adult in good health. The CDR3 here is CASSFGGLNTEAFF. CDR3 sequence (DNA): TGTGCCAGCAGTTTTGGGGGCCTGAACACTGAAGCTTTCTTT.